The 28 T cell receptor beta chains below all came from one sample that was sequenced in a study of technical replicates of blood from a few donors. Using immunoSEQ multiplex PCR, the repertoire was profiled, and TCRdb retains in-frame clones only, with some absent. The sample has 75,000 to 90,000 clones; 90% to 95% are singletons. Sequenced: T cells isolated from PBMCs. These receptors were obtained from a human donor in good health.

The genes are TRBV18 and TRBJ2-7; TRBD2 aligns across 12 bases. Germline CDR1 reads KGHSH; CDR2 reads LQKENI. With V trimmed by 2 bases and J by 6 bases, 8 bases remained unmatched. CDR3 length: 16 residues. CDR3 nucleotides: TGTGCCAGCTCACCAACTTCCGGGACTAGCGGGCCCGAGCAGTACTTC. It specifies CASSPTSGTSGPEQYF. Full variable domain (remainder filled in from reference TRBV18 and TRBJ2-7): NAGVMQNPRHLVRRRGQEARLRCSPMKGHSHVYWYRQLPEEGLKFMVYLQKENIIDESGMPKERFSAEFPKEGPSILRIQQVVRGDSAAYFCASSPTSGTSGPEQYFGPGTRLTVT.

The chain carries TRBV19 and TRBJ2-2, with 9 bases that match TRBD2. The CDR3 spans 16 residues. Germline V lookup: CDR1 LNHDA, CDR2 SQIVND (reference sequence). The J segment lost 5 bases and the V segment lost 3 bases, leaving 7 bases of the junction unmatched. The CDR3 region is CASSIRLAAETGELFF. CDR3 nucleotide sequence: TGTGCCAGTAGTATTAGACTAGCGGCTGAAACCGGGGAGCTGTTTTTT.

The V and J genes are TRBV27 and TRBJ2-2; TRBD1 aligns across 7 bases. V shed 7 bases, J shed 7 bases, and the junction held 6 bases outside the gene matches. CDR3 length equals 13 residues. Germline assignment: CDR1 MNHEY and CDR2 SMNVEV (reference sequence). The CDR3 sequence: CASMRGLIGELFF. The CDR3 nucleotides are TGTGCCAGCATGAGGGGGCTGATCGGGGAGCTGTTTTTT.

J is TRBJ2-7 and V is TRBV28; TRBD2 matches at 10 bases. The V gene end was trimmed by 6 bases and the J gene end by 3 bases; junction bases not matched to a gene: 8. Germline lookup yields CDR1 MDHEN and CDR2 SYDVKM. The CDR3 is made up of 15 amino acids. CDR3 nucleotides: TGTGCCAGCAGCCGCGGGACTAGCGAGGGCTACGAGCAGTACTTC. The encoded protein is CASSRGTSEGYEQYF.

CDR3 DNA sequence: TGTGCCAGCAGCCCGTCCCGGGACAGGGGGCAGACCGGGGAGCTGTTTTTT. Translated, it gives CASSPSRDRGQTGELFF. The J gene is TRBJ2-2, the V gene TRBV7-9, with 12 nucleotides matching TRBD1. CDR1 is SEHNR and CDR2 is FQNEAQ in the germline V gene (reference sequence). Losses at the gene ends were 5 bases for V and 5 bases for J; bases not matched to a gene: 9. This CDR3 has 17 residues.

The chain uses TRBV27 and TRBJ1-1; 9 bases are shared with TRBD1. V was pared by 6 bases and J by 0 bases, with 8 bases of the junction left unmatched. CDR1 and CDR2 (germline): MNHEY, SMNVEV (reference sequence). The CDR3 is 16 residues long. CDR3 protein: CASSSDRGIVNTEAFF. CDR3 nucleotide sequence: TGTGCCAGCAGCTCGGACAGGGGCATTGTGAACACTGAAGCTTTCTTT.

This clone appeared a single time. The V and J genes are TRBV27 and TRBJ1-2; a possible D gene is TRBD1 (6 bases). Per the germline V gene, CDR1 is MNHEY and CDR2 is SMNVEV (reference sequence). This CDR3 is 16 amino acids long. V was cut by 6 bases and J by 4 bases, with 21 bases left in between. The CDR3 DNA reads as TGTGCCAGCAGCCCCGCCGGGACACCGATAATCTATGGCTACACCTTC. This codes for CASSPAGTPIIYGYTF.

The V call is TRBV10-3, the J call TRBJ1-3; 7 bases fit TRBD1. The CDR3 is 17 amino acids. CDR1 is ENHRY, CDR2 SYGVKD, per germline. V trimming: 0 bases; J trimming: 0 bases; junction bases outside the gene matches: 5. The CDR3 DNA follows: TGTGCCATCAGTGAGTCGAGACAGGGCAACTCTGGAAACACCATATATTTT. This encodes CAISESRQGNSGNTIYF.

The chain carries TRBV5-6 and TRBJ1-1; the match to TRBD1 covers 7 bases. This CDR3 comprises 13 residues. Germline V gene lookup returns CDR1 SGHDT and CDR2 YYEEEE. The trim removed 6 bases at V and 7 bases at J, leaving 9 bases unmatched. The CDR3 is CASMRQGSGEAFF. In DNA form, the CDR3 reads TGTGCCAGCATGAGACAGGGTTCTGGTGAAGCTTTCTTT.

The V gene is TRBV27, the J gene TRBJ2-1; 9 bases match TRBD1. J gave up 6 bases and V 3 bases, and 9 bases lay outside the gene matches. The V gene's germline CDR1 is MNHEY and CDR2 SMNVEV (reference sequence). This CDR3 has 16 residues. The CDR3 protein is CASSLGHGTGINEQFF. The DNA for the CDR3 is TGTGCCAGCAGTTTGGGTCACGGGACAGGGATCAATGAGCAGTTCTTC.

The V gene is TRBV27, the J gene TRBJ2-5; 7 nucleotides align to TRBD2. The CDR3 spans 15 residues. The germline CDR1 and CDR2 sequences are MNHEY and SMNVEV (reference sequence). J lost 0 bases, V lost 8 bases, and 9 bases had no gene match. In nucleotides, the CDR3 is TGTGCCAGCGCCGGGGGGATCCGGAACCAAGAGACCCAGTACTTC. Residues: CASAGGIRNQETQYF.

The chain links TRBV10-3 to TRBJ2-1, with 9 bases aligning to TRBD2. The CDR3 loop spans 14 amino acids. CDR1 is ENHRY, CDR2 SYGVKD, per germline. CDR3 in DNA: TGTGCTCTAAGCGGGGGGAGCTCCTACAATGAGCAGTTCTTC. Its translation: CALSGGSSYNEQFF.

This clone occurred once. The chain carries TRBV5-4 and TRBJ2-5; the D is unclear. The V and J ends lost 0 bases and 2 bases respectively, with 14 bases between them. The CDR3 spans 16 residues. CDR1 is SGHNT, CDR2 YYREEE, per germline (reference sequence). The DNA for the CDR3 is TGTGCCAGCAGCTTGGTTGTAGGTGGGCTTCAAGAGACCCAGTACTTC. Translating it yields CASSLVVGGLQETQYF.

This clone was seen a single time. The J gene is TRBJ2-7, the V gene TRBV20-1; a weak D match, TRBD2 (6 bases). Germline V CDR1 and CDR2: DFQATT, SNEGSKA (reference sequence). Trimming left V 4 bases short and J 4 bases short, with 8 bases between. CDR3 length equals 11 residues. Here the CDR3 DNA reads TGCAGTGCTATGGGGGGATACGAGCAGTACTTC. It specifies CSAMGGYEQYF.

The genes are TRBV19 and TRBJ2-7; 7 bases are shared with TRBD2. The J segment lost 0 bases and the V segment lost 6 bases, leaving 8 bases of the junction unmatched. Germline CDR1 reads LNHDA; CDR2 reads SQIVND (reference sequence). The CDR3 length is 15 residues. In DNA, the CDR3 is TGTGCCAGTAGAGGACTAGTTCGCCTCTCCTACGAGCAGTACTTC. Translated, it gives CASRGLVRLSYEQYF.

This sequence joins TRBV5-4 and TRBJ2-7, with TRBD2 identical over 7 bases. Germline loops: CDR1 SGHNT, CDR2 YYREEE (reference sequence). J lost 3 bases, V lost 0 bases, and 6 bases had no gene match. This CDR3 is built from 15 residues. Here the CDR3 reads CASSLEAGLLYEQYF. Written as DNA, the CDR3 is TGTGCCAGCAGCTTGGAAGCGGGACTGCTCTACGAGCAGTACTTC. Full variable domain (rest looked up from reference TRBV5-4 and TRBJ2-7): ETGVTQSPTHLIKTRGQQVTLRCSSQSGHNTVSWYQQALGQGPQFIFQYYREEENGRGNFPPRFSGLQFPNYSSELNVNALELDDSALYLCASSLEAGLLYEQYFGPGTRLTVT.

In this sample, this clone turned up a few times. The chain links TRBV6-1 to TRBJ2-7, with D possibly being TRBD1 (6 bases). Germline assignment: CDR1 MNHNS and CDR2 SASEGT. Trimming left V 5 bases short and J 3 bases short, with 11 bases between. The CDR3 loop spans 13 amino acids. In nucleotides, the CDR3 is TGTGCCAGCAGTAGACAGGAACTCTACGAGCAGTACTTC. Translation gives CASSRQELYEQYF.

This chain joins TRBV4-1 and TRBJ1-3, with D unresolved. Deletions cut 1 base from V and 0 bases from J, with 19 bases between. Per the germline V gene, CDR1 is MGHRA and CDR2 is YSYEKL. This CDR3 comprises 19 residues. In DNA form, the CDR3 reads TGCGCCAGCAGCCAAGTCACAGCAAGACCTTTATTCTCTGGAAACACCATATATTTT. Protein product: CASSQVTARPLFSGNTIYF.

This sequence joins TRBV4-1 and TRBJ1-4, with TRBD1 as a possible D gene (5 bases). Germline V gene lookup returns CDR1 MGHRA and CDR2 YSYEKL. This CDR3 is built from 15 residues. The V end was cut by 1 base, the J end by 6 bases, with 12 bases between. The CDR3 region has the DNA TGCGCCAGCAGCCAAGCAGGGTTTGGGGATGAAAAACTGTTTTTT. Amino acid sequence: CASSQAGFGDEKLFF.

To note about this clone: Other nucleotide sequences from this sample produce the same CDR3. The rearrangement joins TRBV5-1 to TRBJ2-1; TRBD1 matches 7 bases. With 0 bases clipped from V and 4 bases from J, the junction kept 1 base outside the gene matches. This CDR3 is 14 amino acids long. From germline, CDR1 is SGHRS and CDR2 YFSETQ. The CDR3 nucleotides read TGCGCCAGCAGCTTGGGACAGGGTTACAATGAGCAGTTCTTC. It encodes CASSLGQGYNEQFF.

This chain links TRBV7-8 with TRBJ2-3; 9 positions match TRBD2. Germline loops: CDR1 SGHVS, CDR2 FQNEAQ. CDR3 length equals 18 residues. V lost 1 base, J lost 4 bases, and 12 bases stayed unmatched. The CDR3 DNA follows: TGTGCCAGCAGCTTAGGAGGCGGCGGCGGGAGGGGCTCAGATACGCAGTATTTT. Translated, it gives CASSLGGGGGRGSDTQYF.

V is TRBV5-1 and J is TRBJ1-1; no definite D call. Trimming stripped 0 bases from V and 3 bases from J, with 9 bases between. CDR3 length equals 14 residues. Germline V gene sequence: CDR1 SGHRS, CDR2 YFSETQ. The CDR3, as DNA: TGCGCCAGCAGCTTGGAGTTTAGTTACACTGAAGCTTTCTTT. Its protein product is CASSLEFSYTEAFF.

The gene calls are TRBV4-2 and TRBJ2-3; D is uncertain. V lost 4 bases and J 5 bases, leaving 13 bases between the germline ends. This CDR3 comprises 14 residues. Germline V gene data show CDR1 as LGHNA and CDR2 as YNFKEQ. The CDR3 region is CASSLDDGGDTQYF. DNA of the CDR3: TGTGCCAGCAGCCTGGATGATGGCGGAGATACGCAGTATTTT.

The CDR3 protein is CASSPASGRAYEQYF. CDR3 DNA: TGTGCCAGCAGCCCAGCTAGCGGGAGGGCCTACGAGCAGTACTTC. The chain combines TRBV4-2 with TRBJ2-7; 12 bases map to TRBD2. Germline CDR1 and CDR2: LGHNA and YNFKEQ. CDR3 size: 15 residues. After removal of 4 bases from V and 2 bases from J, the junction contained 3 bases not matched to a gene.

The V gene is TRBV7-6, the J gene TRBJ2-1, with D uncertain. The CDR3 is made up of 15 amino acids. The germline V and J ends were trimmed by 2 bases and 1 base, with 9 bases remaining between them. From germline, CDR1 is SGHVS and CDR2 FNYEAQ. The CDR3 loop reads CASSLFSGSYNEQFF. The CDR3 coding sequence is TGTGCCAGCAGCTTATTCTCGGGTTCCTACAATGAGCAGTTCTTC. The variable domain in full, completed from reference TRBV7-6 and TRBJ2-1, reads GAGVSQSPRYKVTKRGQDVALRCDPISGHVSLYWYRQALGQGPEFLTYFNYEAQQDKSGLPNDRFSAERPEGSISTLTIQRTEQRDSAMYRCASSLFSGSYNEQFFGPGTRLTVL.

This chain connects TRBV30 to TRBJ1-5; 7 bases match TRBD1. There are 15 residues in the CDR3. Germline values: CDR1 GTSNPN, CDR2 SVGIG (reference sequence). V gave up 2 bases and J gave up 0 bases; unmatched junction bases: 4. CDR3 DNA sequence: TGTGCCTGGAGTTATACAGGGGCTAGCAATCAGCCCCAGCATTTT. Translated: CAWSYTGASNQPQHF.

This clone was counted between two and nine times. The chain's CDR3 is CASSGPGGMSGTQYF. CDR3 in DNA: TGTGCCAGCAGTGGCCCGGGGGGGATGTCTGGTACGCAGTATTTT. The chain carries TRBV27 and TRBJ2-3; 8 bases line up with TRBD2. The CDR3 loop spans 15 amino acids. The ends lost 5 bases at V and 8 bases at J; junction bases unmatched: 12. Per the germline V gene, CDR1 is MNHEY and CDR2 is SMNVEV (reference sequence).

This chain uses TRBV4-1 with TRBJ2-1, with D perhaps matching TRBD2 (5 bases). V lost 3 bases to trimming and J lost 2 bases, with 14 bases between them. The CDR3 covers 16 residues. Germline V gene sequence: CDR1 MGHRA, CDR2 YSYEKL. CDR3 coding DNA: TGCGCCAGCAGCCATATCCCTTTAGCGCCCTACAATGAGCAGTTCTTC. This codes for CASSHIPLAPYNEQFF.